The 30 T cell receptor beta chains in this list originate from one sample, sequenced in a study of T cell responses to AZD1222 COVID-19 vaccine. Profiling relied on immunoSEQ multiplex PCR, and the TCRdb table lists in-frame clones only, not all of them. Altogether roughly 130,000 clones are present, roughly 90% being singletons, with the ten largest covering roughly 3.1%. Sequenced material: peripheral blood, taken on day 0 of AZD1222 vaccination. Receptors were obtained from an adult in good health.

This clone was seen just once. The chain is built from TRBV15 and TRBJ1-2, with 7 bases fitting TRBD1. The CDR3 spans 12 residues. V shed 4 bases and J 13 bases; nucleotides not matched to a gene: 9. CDR1 is LNHNV, CDR2 YYDKDF, per germline (reference sequence). CDR3 protein: CATSTGTVGRTF. As DNA, the CDR3 is TGTGCCACCAGCACAGGGACAGTGGGTCGCACCTTC.

In this sample, this clone turned up once. The J gene is TRBJ1-1, the V gene TRBV6-5; 10 bases are shared with TRBD1. V shed 4 bases, J shed 4 bases, and the junction held 3 bases outside the gene matches. Looked up from germline, CDR1 is MNHEY and CDR2 is SVGAGI. CDR3 length: 14 amino acids. CDR3 coding DNA: TGTGCCAGCAGTTTAGGACAGGGGGGCACTGAAGCTTTCTTT. It encodes CASSLGQGGTEAFF.

The genes are TRBV19 and TRBJ2-7, with 8 bases identical to TRBD1. Per the germline V gene, CDR1 is LNHDA and CDR2 is SQIVND (reference sequence). This CDR3 is built from 16 residues. With V trimmed by 4 bases and J by 0 bases, 8 bases remained unmatched. CDR3 loop: CASSTLDRANSYEQYF. The DNA for the CDR3 is TGTGCCAGTAGTACACTGGACAGGGCGAACTCCTACGAGCAGTACTTC.

The genes are TRBV14 and TRBJ1-1, with a weak D call TRBD1 (5 bases). This CDR3 is 15 amino acids long. Germline V CDR1 and CDR2: SGHDN, FVKESK. V lost 5 bases and J 6 bases, leaving 19 bases between the germline ends. The CDR3 loop is CASSGRPGSRAEAFF. Written as DNA, the CDR3 is TGTGCCAGCAGCGGACGGCCAGGGTCTCGGGCTGAAGCTTTCTTT.

The chain carries TRBV9 and TRBJ2-7, with TRBD1 matching 8 bases. Germline CDR1 and CDR2: SGDLS and YYNGEE. V dropped 3 bases and J dropped 2; count of bases not matched to a gene: 10. This CDR3 is 16 amino acids long. CDR3 region: CASSGGSGTGAYEQYF. The CDR3 coding sequence is TGTGCCAGCAGCGGGGGGAGTGGGACAGGAGCCTACGAGCAGTACTTC.

This clone was recorded once. The chain has TRBV11-3 and TRBJ2-1; tentatively, D is TRBD2 (5 bases). CDR3 length equals 13 residues. Trimming pared 1 base from V and 9 bases from J, leaving 10 bases between. Germline V gives CDR1 SGHNT, CDR2 YENEEA. The CDR3 nucleotides are TGTGCCAGCAGCTTAGCGGGGTCGATTGAGCAGTTCTTC. Translating gives CASSLAGSIEQFF.

The V call is TRBV5-4, the J call TRBJ2-5; D gene unclear. Germline CDR1 is SGHNT and CDR2 is YYREEE (reference sequence). The ends were cut back, 4 bases at V and 2 bases at J, with 18 bases in the middle. This CDR3 is 16 amino acids long. CDR3 nucleotide sequence: TGTGCCAGCAGCCAGTACACCCGTAGCCCGCAAGAGACCCAGTACTTC. Translating gives CASSQYTRSPQETQYF.

The rearrangement joins TRBV7-8 to TRBJ2-1; TRBD2 matches at 14 bases. The germline V gene has CDR1 SGHVS and CDR2 FQNEAQ. The CDR3 is 18 amino acids. V shed 3 bases and J 9 bases; nucleotides not matched to a gene: 13. CDR3 amino acids: CASSLVATSGRVSSEQFF. In DNA form, the CDR3 reads TGTGCCAGCAGCTTGGTGGCGACTAGCGGGAGGGTCTCAAGTGAGCAGTTCTTC.

The chain couples TRBV3-1 (or the pseudogene TRBV3-2) to TRBJ1-4; D might be TRBD1 (6 bases). The CDR3 runs 16 residues. The V end was cut by 0 bases, the J end by 8 bases, with 16 bases between. Germline CDR1 reads LGHDT; CDR2 reads YNNKEL (reference sequence). The CDR3 nucleotides read TGTGCCAGCAGCCAAGATGTCAGGGGAGGGTACGAAAAACTGTTTTTT. It is translated as CASSQDVRGGYEKLFF.

V and J are TRBV19 and TRBJ1-1; TRBD1 agrees at 10 bases. Germline values: CDR1 LNHDA, CDR2 SQIVND (reference sequence). V lost 4 bases, J lost 11 bases, and 10 bases stayed unmatched. There are 14 residues in the CDR3. CDR3 sequence: CASSSAGTGVSAFF. CDR3 DNA sequence: TGTGCCAGTAGTAGCGCCGGGACAGGGGTTTCGGCTTTCTTT. Complete variable domain (other parts from reference TRBV19 and TRBJ1-1): DGGITQSPKYLFRKEGQNVTLSCEQNLNHDAMYWYRQDPGQGLRLIYYSQIVNDFQKGDIAEGYSVSREKKESFPLTVTSAQKNPTAFYLCASSSAGTGVSAFFGQGTRLTVV.

V usage is TRBV7-9 and J usage is TRBJ2-1, with D perhaps TRBD1 or TRBD2 (6 bases each). Germline assignment: CDR1 SEHNR and CDR2 FQNEAQ (reference sequence). The germline V and J ends were trimmed by 0 bases and 5 bases, with 14 bases remaining between them. The CDR3 runs to 16 residues. The CDR3 DNA reads as TGTGCCAGCAGCTTAGCGGGGGGCGGGACGAACAATGAGCAGTTCTTC. Amino acid sequence: CASSLAGGGTNNEQFF.

The V gene is TRBV6-5, the J gene TRBJ2-5; a weak D match, TRBD1 (6 bases). V lost 2 bases, J lost 2 bases, and 12 bases lay in between. Germline V lookup: CDR1 MNHEY, CDR2 SVGAGI. CDR3 length: 15 residues. The DNA of the CDR3 is TGTGCCAGCAGTTACGTTAGGACAGAACAAGAGACCCAGTACTTC. It yields the protein CASSYVRTEQETQYF.

The chain employs TRBV27 and TRBJ2-3; D may correspond to TRBD1 or TRBD2 (5 bases each). From germline, CDR1 is MNHEY and CDR2 SMNVEV (reference sequence). V was trimmed by 3 bases and J by 6 bases, leaving 10 bases between them. This CDR3 is 13 amino acids long. This CDR3 is CASSFGGLDTQYF. The CDR3 DNA follows: TGTGCCAGCAGTTTTGGGGGATTGGATACGCAGTATTTT.

V and J are TRBV9 and TRBJ2-1; D uncertain. Trimming took 10 bases from V and 0 from J, leaving 11 bases between them. The CDR3 covers 13 residues. Per germline, CDR1 SGDLS and CDR2 YYNGEE. The CDR3 spells CAGSAGSYNEQFF. As DNA, the CDR3 is TGTGCCGGGTCGGCCGGCTCCTACAATGAGCAGTTCTTC.

The DNA for the CDR3 is TGTGCCAGCTCCGCAGGGTTAGGTTTCGAGCAGTACTTC. This sequence encodes CASSAGLGFEQYF. The chain uses TRBV27 and TRBJ2-7, with D possibly being TRBD1 (5 bases). Per germline, CDR1 MNHEY and CDR2 SMNVEV (reference sequence). The ends were cut back, 8 bases at V and 6 bases at J, with 17 bases in the middle. There are 13 residues in the CDR3.

The chain employs TRBV7-2 and TRBJ1-4; D call uncertain. The germline CDR1 and CDR2 sequences are SGHTA and FQGNSA. The CDR3 spans 12 residues. Trimming cost V 1 base and J 7 bases, with 4 bases left between them. CDR3 residues: CASSLVGEKLFF. DNA of the CDR3: TGTGCCAGCAGCTTAGTGGGTGAAAAACTGTTTTTT.

The V and J genes are TRBV6-5 and TRBJ1-2; TRBD1 matches 8 bases. Trimming removed 5 bases from V and 5 bases from J; junction bases left unmatched: 10. This CDR3 is built from 15 residues. CDR1 MNHEY and CDR2 SVGAGI come from the germline V gene. The CDR3 nucleotides are TGTGCCAGCAGTCAAACAGGGGGGAGTTTTTATGGCTACACCTTC. This encodes CASSQTGGSFYGYTF.

The chain uses TRBV11-2 and TRBJ1-1; weak D call: TRBD1 (5 bases). Trimming left V 0 bases short and J 0 bases short, with 11 bases between. Germline CDR1 SGHAT, CDR2 FQNNGV. The CDR3 is made up of 16 amino acids. CDR3 region: CASSLDLGHLNTEAFF. For the CDR3, the DNA is TGTGCCAGCAGCTTAGATCTAGGACACCTGAACACTGAAGCTTTCTTT.

This chain links TRBV25-1 with TRBJ1-2; D remains unclear. Germline V gene lookup returns CDR1 MGHDK and CDR2 SYGVNS. The CDR3 totals 15 residues. V shed 1 base and J shed 2 bases, with 11 bases lying between them. The CDR3 DNA sequence: TGTGCCAGCAGTGAATCCGGGGTGTTAAACTATGGCTACACCTTC. Amino acids: CASSESGVLNYGYTF.

The chain employs TRBV5-1 and TRBJ2-7; the match to TRBD2 covers 7 bases. Germline-derived CDR1 and CDR2 are SGHRS and YFSETQ. This CDR3 is 16 amino acids long. The ends lost 2 bases at V and 5 bases at J; junction bases unmatched: 13. CDR3 in amino acids: CASSFSRPGGVNEQYF. The DNA for the CDR3 is TGCGCCAGCAGCTTTTCAAGGCCGGGGGGAGTCAACGAGCAGTACTTC. Complete variable domain (other parts from reference TRBV5-1 and TRBJ2-7): KAGVTQTPRYLIKTRGQQVTLSCSPISGHRSVSWYQQTPGQGLQFLFEYFSETQRNKGNFPGRFSGRQFSNSRSEMNVSTLELGDSALYLCASSFSRPGGVNEQYFGPGTRLTVT.

The V and J genes are TRBV2 and TRBJ1-5; a weak D match, TRBD1 (5 bases). Germline V gene sequence: CDR1 SNHLY, CDR2 FYNNEI. This CDR3 contains 15 residues. The V end lost 5 bases, the J end lost 0 bases, and 11 bases lay between the germline ends. The CDR3, as DNA: TGTGCCAGCAGTAGAGGGGCGGCTAGCAATCAGCCCCAGCATTTT. Its protein is CASSRGAASNQPQHF.

The CDR3 here is CASSDPDVYEQYF. CDR3 nucleotide sequence: TGTGCCAGCAGTGACCCCGACGTCTACGAGCAGTACTTC. The gene calls are TRBV6-1 and TRBJ2-7; D is uncertain. Germline V lookup: CDR1 MNHNS, CDR2 SASEGT. The CDR3 consists of 13 residues. V was clipped by 3 bases and J by 3 bases, with 9 bases between them.

The CDR3 spells CAISDRVGEKLFF. The CDR3 nucleotides read TGTGCCATCAGTGATCGAGTTGGTGAAAAACTGTTTTTT. This chain connects TRBV10-3 to TRBJ1-4; D uncertain. Germline loops: CDR1 ENHRY, CDR2 SYGVKD. V gave up 3 bases and J gave up 7 bases, with 9 bases separating them. This CDR3 is built from 13 residues.

The CDR3 coding sequence is TGTGCCAGCAGCGTAGGTCAGGGCGGCAATCAGCCCCAGCATTTT. It translates to CASSVGQGGNQPQHF. The chain couples TRBV9 to TRBJ1-5; TRBD1 is a possible D gene (5 bases). The CDR3 covers 15 residues. The germline gives CDR1 SGDLS, CDR2 YYNGEE. Trimming shortened V by 0 bases and J by 2 bases, and 9 bases separated the two germline ends. The complete variable domain, with remaining parts taken from reference TRBV9 and TRBJ1-5, reads DSGVTQTPKHLITATGQRVTLRCSPRSGDLSVYWYQQSLDQGLQFLIQYYNGEERAKGNILERFSAQQFPDLHSELNLSSLELGDSALYFCASSVGQGGNQPQHFGDGTRLSIL.

CDR3 in DNA: TGTGCCAGCAGCTTAGGGGCTAGCTCCTATTACAATGAGCAGTTCTTC. Amino acids: CASSLGASSYYNEQFF. The V call is TRBV7-9, the J call TRBJ2-1; D is possibly TRBD2 (5 bases). The V end lost 1 base, the J end lost 4 bases, and 14 bases lay between the germline ends. CDR1 and CDR2 from the germline V gene are SEHNR and FQNEAQ (reference sequence). The CDR3 runs to 16 residues.

The chain carries TRBV10-2 and TRBJ2-1, with D unclear. The V and J ends lost 2 bases and 13 bases respectively, with 15 bases between them. Germline-derived CDR1 and CDR2 are WSHSY and SAAADI. This CDR3 contains 13 residues. As DNA, the CDR3 is TGCGCCAGCAGTGAGATGGGTCGGTCGTTTCAGTTCTTC. This gives the protein CASSEMGRSFQFF.

The rearrangement uses TRBV30 and TRBJ2-1, with 11 bases matching TRBD2. Germline V gene lookup returns CDR1 GTSNPN and CDR2 SVGIG (reference sequence). This CDR3 contains 13 residues. V was pared by 0 bases and J by 11 bases, with 3 bases of the junction left unmatched. The CDR3 coding sequence is TGTGCCTGGAGTGTACTAGCGGGAGTCAAGCAGTTCTTC. Encoded protein: CAWSVLAGVKQFF.

This sequence joins TRBV19 and TRBJ2-2; 8 nucleotides line up with TRBD1. CDR3 length: 16 amino acids. V was pared by 6 bases and J by 3 bases, with 9 bases of the junction left unmatched. Germline CDR1 LNHDA, CDR2 SQIVND (reference sequence). The CDR3 DNA follows: TGTGCCAGTAGCCGTCGACAGGGGACACACACCGGGGAGCTGTTTTTT. Protein sequence: CASSRRQGTHTGELFF.

The V call is TRBV18, the J call TRBJ2-5, with unresolved D. Germline-derived CDR1 and CDR2 are KGHSH and LQKENI. The CDR3 has 13 residues. Trimming left V 4 bases short and J 9 bases short, with 15 bases between. This chain's CDR3 is CASSHSAGRPQYF. The CDR3 coding sequence is TGTGCCAGCTCACACTCCGCTGGTCGGCCCCAGTACTTC.

This rearrangement joins TRBV12-5 to TRBJ2-1, with TRBD2 matching 9 bases. The CDR3 length is 14 residues. CDR1 and CDR2 (germline): LGHNT, FRNRAP. Trimming took 5 bases from V and 9 from J; bases not matched to a gene: 8. The CDR3 bases are TGTGCTAGTGGTCCGGGACTAGCTTCGAGTGAGCAGTTCTTC. Translating gives CASGPGLASSEQFF. Using reference TRBV12-5 and TRBJ2-1 for the parts outside the CDR3, the full variable domain is DARVTQTPRHKVTEMGQEVTMRCQPILGHNTVFWYRQTMMQGLELLAYFRNRAPLDDSGMPKDRFSAEMPDATLATLKIQPSEPRDSAVYFCASGPGLASSEQFFGPGTRLTVL.